The 5 T cell receptor beta chains in this list originate from one sample, sequenced in a study of T cells in narcolepsy. The repertoire was sequenced with immunoSEQ multiplex PCR; TCRdb's copy has only in-frame clones and lacks some. The sample includes 25,000 to 30,000 clones, roughly 74% of them seen just once. Input material: CD45RA- memory CD4+ T cells from PBMCs. Receptors originate from a human donor with narcolepsy.

This chain links TRBV7-2 with TRBJ1-4; D gene uncertain. CDR1 SGHTA and CDR2 FQGNSA come from the germline V gene. Trimming left V 5 bases short and J 6 bases short, with 13 bases between. CDR3 length: 14 amino acids. CDR3 nucleotides: TGTGCCAGCAGCCCCCAGGCAGACGATGAAAAACTGTTTTTT. Its translation is CASSPQADDEKLFF. Full variable domain (remainder filled in from reference TRBV7-2 and TRBJ1-4): GAGVSQSPSNKVTEKGKDVELRCDPISGHTALYWYRQSLGQGLEFLIYFQGNSAPDKSGLPSDRFSAERTGGSVSTLTIQRTQQEDSAVYLCASSPQADDEKLFFGSGTQLSVL.

This chain uses TRBV21-1 with TRBJ1-2. TRBV21-1 is labeled a pseudogene. This CDR3 has 15 residues. Here the CDR3 DNA reads TGTGCCAGCAGCCGAAGCGGGACAGCTAACTATGGCTACACCTTC. This codes for CASSRSGTANYGYTF.

The rearrangement joins TRBV10-2 to TRBJ1-2; no clear D. The CDR3 consists of 12 residues. The germline gives CDR1 WSHSY, CDR2 SAAADI. Trimming pared 8 bases from V and 4 bases from J, leaving 11 bases between. CDR3 sequence reads: CASRGWSYGYTF. CDR3 in DNA: TGCGCCAGCCGGGGTTGGAGCTATGGCTACACCTTC.

Remarks on this clone: This sample includes further DNA sequences coding for the same CDR3. V gene TRBV30 combines with J gene TRBJ1-1; tentatively, D is TRBD1 (6 bases). Germline CDR1 GTSNPN, CDR2 SVGIG (reference sequence). CDR3 length: 16 amino acids. With 3 bases removed from V and 10 bases from J, the gap between germline ends came to 27 bases. The CDR3 reads CAWSVTILRGGGGAFF. The CDR3 DNA follows: TGTGCCTGGAGCGTCACTATCCTTAGGGGGGGCGGAGGAGCTTTCTTT.

V gene TRBV27 combines with J gene TRBJ2-1; 7 bases map to TRBD1. V lost 7 bases to trimming and J lost 5 bases; unmatched junction nucleotides: 8. In germline, CDR1 is MNHEY, CDR2 SMNVEV (reference sequence). The CDR3 is made up of 14 amino acids. As DNA, the CDR3 is TGTGCCAGCATTAGACAGGGTATCGACAATGAGCAGTTCTTC. Protein sequence: CASIRQGIDNEQFF.